The 28 T cell receptor beta chains given below trace back to one sample, sequenced in a study of regulatory T cells in long-lasting Graves disease. The time point: persistent/refractory GD, antithyroid drugs over 5 years with positive TRAb. PBMCs provided the RNA from which the TCR library was made. In building TCR beta libraries, iRepertoire HTBI primers were used together with Arm-PCR of CDR3 regions. A single record per CDR3 protein comes from TCRdb applying MiXCR to the multiplex PCR reads. The table includes about 460,000 distinct CDR3 sequences, about 20% detected once. The sample in question was peripheral blood mononuclear cells (PBMCs), obtained when the disease was refractory, from a patient treated with antithyroid drugs. The source is a female donor with Graves disease.

This clonotype was found many times. The CDR3 region is CASSVTGPYVAFF. DNA of the CDR3: TGTGCCAGCAGCGTGACAGGACCCTACGTAGCTTTCTTT. The genes are TRBV2 and TRBJ1-1; D is possibly TRBD1 (6 bases). V was pared by 6 bases and J by 10 bases, with 18 bases between. Germline V lookup: CDR1 SNHLY, CDR2 FYNNEI. CDR3 length: 13 residues.

This clonotype has ten or more counts. The CDR3 DNA is TGTGCCAGCAGCTTAGTTCGGGGGCGAGAGCAGTACTTC. Its translation is CASSLVRGREQYF. V and J are TRBV11-3 and TRBJ2-7, with D possibly being TRBD1 or TRBD2 (6 bases each). The CDR3 runs 13 residues. V was pared by 1 base and J by 7 bases, with 11 bases between. The germline V gene has CDR1 SGHNT and CDR2 YENEEA.

This clonotype was counted many times. The chain carries TRBV7-2 and TRBJ1-1; D ambiguous. Deletions cut 3 bases from V and 7 bases from J, with 6 bases between. Per the germline V gene, CDR1 is SGHTA and CDR2 is FQGNSA. The CDR3 consists of 11 residues. CDR3 in amino acids: CASSFVDEAFF. CDR3 bases: TGTGCCAGCAGCTTTGTTGATGAAGCTTTCTTT.

This clonotype was detected many times. The chain uses TRBV2 and TRBJ2-2; D gene uncertain. Trimming cost V 7 bases and J 1 base, with 13 bases left between them. The CDR3 is made up of 15 amino acids. Germline V gene data show CDR1 as SNHLY and CDR2 as FYNNEI. The CDR3 bases are TGTGCCAGCATCAGGACGGACGTGAACACCGGGGAGCTGTTTTTT. Translating it yields CASIRTDVNTGELFF.

The gene calls are TRBV5-5 and TRBJ2-7, with D hard to call. Trimming took off 6 bases at V and 0 bases at J, with 19 bases between the two ends. Per germline, CDR1 SGHKS and CDR2 YYEKEE (reference sequence). The CDR3 extends over 16 amino acids. CDR3 amino acids: CASTPSAYFSSYEQYF. As DNA, the CDR3 is TGTGCCAGCACCCCATCGGCGTATTTTAGCTCCTACGAGCAGTACTTC.

This clonotype was seen just once. The chain joins TRBV19 to TRBJ2-2, with a weak D call TRBD1 (6 bases). The length of the CDR3 is 14 residues. Germline CDR1 reads LNHDA; CDR2 reads SQIVND (reference sequence). V lost 3 bases and J 6 bases, leaving 11 bases between the germline ends. The CDR3 protein is CASSIVRGAGELFF. The CDR3 DNA reads as TGTGCCAGTAGTATTGTCAGGGGAGCCGGGGAGCTGTTTTTT.

V and J are TRBV20-1 and TRBJ1-1; D gene ambiguous. The V end was cut by 5 bases, the J end by 3 bases, with 10 bases between. CDR1 is DFQATT and CDR2 is SNEGSKA in the germline V gene (reference sequence). This CDR3 has 12 residues. The CDR3 coding sequence is TGCAGTGCTTTGGATCCGGACACTGAAGCTTTCTTT. Encoded protein: CSALDPDTEAFF.

This clonotype occurred a few times. The chain links TRBV24-1 to TRBJ2-7; D may be TRBD1 (5 bases). This CDR3 comprises 12 residues. Germline V lookup: CDR1 KGHDR, CDR2 SFDVKD. V was cut by 9 bases and J by 7 bases, with 15 bases left in between. Here the CDR3 reads CATRESGLEQYF. CDR3 coding DNA: TGTGCCACCCGAGAGTCAGGGTTGGAGCAGTACTTC.

This clonotype was counted at least ten times. V and J are TRBV2 and TRBJ2-2, with D perhaps matching TRBD1 or TRBD2 (5 bases each). This CDR3 spans 13 amino acids. V was trimmed by 7 bases and J by 5 bases, leaving 11 bases between them. Looked up from germline, CDR1 is SNHLY and CDR2 is FYNNEI. The CDR3 DNA is TGTGCCAGCACAGGGACGGGGACCGGGGAGCTGTTTTTT. This translates into CASTGTGTGELFF. The full variable domain, rest sourced from reference TRBV2 and TRBJ2-2, is EPEVTQTPSHQVTQMGQEVILRCVPISNHLYFYWYRQILGQKVEFLVSFYNNEISEKSEIFDDQFSVERPDGSNFTLKIRSTKLEDSAMYFCASTGTGTGELFFGEGSRLTVL.

J is TRBJ1-6 and V is TRBV7-9; D possibly corresponds to TRBD1 (5 bases). Germline V lookup: CDR1 SEHNR, CDR2 FQNEAQ (reference sequence). This CDR3 is built from 14 residues. The ends were cut back, 2 bases at V and 14 bases at J, with 16 bases in the middle. CDR3 sequence reads: CASSLYGGSETLHF. CDR3 nucleotide sequence: TGTGCCAGCAGCTTATACGGGGGGTCCGAGACCCTCCACTTT.

J is TRBJ2-5 and V is TRBV6-5; unclear D gene. The CDR3 has 14 residues. Trimming took off 1 base at V and 1 base at J, with 7 bases between the two ends. CDR1 and CDR2 (germline): MNHEY, SVGAGI. DNA of the CDR3: TGTGCCAGCAGTTACTTGGGAATCCAAGAGACCCAGTACTTC. This gives the protein CASSYLGIQETQYF.

As concerns this clonotype: One end of the junction fails to match germline, which may point to a read error. J is TRBJ2-2 and V is TRBV10-3, with D unresolved. The CDR3 sequence is 14 residues long. Germline-derived CDR1 and CDR2 are ENHRY and SYGVKD. CDR3 residues: CAVSELHDTGELFF. CDR3 nucleotide sequence: TGTGCCGTCAGTGAGTTACACGACACCGGGGAGCTGTTTTTT.

Ten or more counts support this clonotype. The rearrangement uses TRBV2 and TRBJ2-2, with TRBD2 identical over 15 bases. With 2 bases clipped from V and 6 bases from J, the junction kept 10 bases outside the gene matches. The CDR3 contains 19 residues. CDR1 and CDR2 (germline): SNHLY, FYNNEI. CDR3 sequence reads: CASSEWGGLAGGRAGELFF. CDR3 DNA: TGTGCCAGCAGTGAATGGGGGGGACTAGCGGGGGGAAGGGCCGGGGAGCTGTTTTTT.

This chain joins TRBV5-1 and TRBJ1-5; unclear D gene. The V and J ends lost 4 bases and 0 bases respectively, with 14 bases between them. Germline V gives CDR1 SGHRS, CDR2 YFSETQ. This CDR3 has 16 residues. The CDR3 nucleotides read TGCGCCAGCAGCCCCCTGGGCTCCCATAGCAATCAGCCCCAGCATTTT. It yields the protein CASSPLGSHSNQPQHF. Using reference TRBV5-1 and TRBJ1-5 for the parts outside the CDR3, the full variable domain is KAGVTQTPRYLIKTRGQQVTLSCSPISGHRSVSWYQQTPGQGLQFLFEYFSETQRNKGNFPGRFSGRQFSNSRSEMNVSTLELGDSALYLCASSPLGSHSNQPQHFGDGTRLSIL.

There are many counts of this clonotype. The gene calls are TRBV2 and TRBJ1-2; 10 bases are a match to TRBD1. Germline V CDR1 and CDR2: SNHLY, FYNNEI. V shed 7 bases and J 5 bases; nucleotides not matched to a gene: 7. This CDR3 is 14 amino acids long. The CDR3 nucleotides read TGTGCCAGCACCGGACAGGGGGGTTTTTATGGCTACACCTTC. Amino acids: CASTGQGGFYGYTF.

This clonotype has at least ten counts. The V and J genes are TRBV5-1 and TRBJ1-2; no firm D call. This CDR3 region has 15 residues. Germline V gene data show CDR1 as SGHRS and CDR2 as YFSETQ. Trimming left V 2 bases short and J 8 bases short, with 19 bases between. The CDR3 nucleotides are TGCGCCAGCAGCTTTGGACGTAGGAACGGTGACGGCTACACCTTC. Amino acid sequence: CASSFGRRNGDGYTF.

There are many counts of this clonotype. V and J are TRBV10-2 and TRBJ2-7; 7 nucleotides line up with TRBD2. Looked up from germline, CDR1 is WSHSY and CDR2 is SAAADI. This CDR3 comprises 13 residues. The V segment lost 10 bases and the J segment 3 bases; nucleotides outside the gene matches: 9. CDR3 sequence: CATYGGRGYEQYF. DNA for the CDR3: TGCGCCACCTATGGAGGGAGGGGCTACGAGCAGTACTTC.

A single count supports this clonotype. CDR3 loop: CASGRQGAKNSPLHF. Here the CDR3 DNA reads TGTGCCAGCGGTCGACAGGGGGCGAAAAATTCACCCCTCCACTTT. The chain is built from TRBV2 and TRBJ1-6; 10 positions agree with TRBD1. The CDR3 consists of 15 residues. Trimming took 8 bases from V and 7 from J; bases not matched to a gene: 8. Germline values: CDR1 SNHLY, CDR2 FYNNEI.

This clonotype was counted ten times or more. The chain uses TRBV2 and TRBJ1-1, with TRBD1 matching over 7 bases. V gave up 5 bases and J gave up 4 bases; unmatched junction bases: 7. Germline V gene data show CDR1 as SNHLY and CDR2 as FYNNEI. The CDR3 has 14 residues. CDR3 loop: CASSRGHLGTEAFF. DNA of the CDR3: TGTGCCAGCAGTAGGGGGCATTTGGGCACTGAAGCTTTCTTT. Combining the CDR3 with reference TRBV2 and TRBJ1-1 gives the whole variable domain EPEVTQTPSHQVTQMGQEVILRCVPISNHLYFYWYRQILGQKVEFLVSFYNNEISEKSEIFDDQFSVERPDGSNFTLKIRSTKLEDSAMYFCASSRGHLGTEAFFGQGTRLTVV.

Ten or more counts support this clonotype. The chain has TRBV28 and TRBJ1-4; D remains ambiguous. Per the germline V gene, CDR1 is MDHEN and CDR2 is SYDVKM. The CDR3 has 13 residues. The V and J ends lost 6 bases and 8 bases respectively, with 13 bases between them. CDR3 bases: TGTGCCAGCAGCCGTGGGTCCGAGGAAAAACTGTTTTTT. Translated: CASSRGSEEKLFF.

V usage is TRBV6-2 or TRBV6-3 and J usage is TRBJ1-3, with a tentative D call TRBD1 (6 bases). V was pared by 4 bases and J by 4 bases, with 11 bases between. The length of the CDR3 is 14 residues. Germline V gene data show CDR1 as MNHEY and CDR2 as SVGEGT. The CDR3 spells CASSFNREGNTIYF. In nucleotides, the CDR3 is TGTGCCAGCAGTTTCAACAGGGAGGGAAACACCATATATTTT.

The sample holds a few counts of this clonotype. The chain has TRBV7-2 and TRBJ2-7, with 8 bases fitting TRBD1. Germline CDR1 is SGHTA and CDR2 is FQGNSA. This CDR3 spans 14 amino acids. V shed 8 bases and J 3 bases; nucleotides not matched to a gene: 9. As DNA, the CDR3 is TGTGCCAGCGGCTCCCACGGACAGGGCTACGAGCAGTACTTC. Translating gives CASGSHGQGYEQYF.

On this clonotype: With a much larger clone just one base away, this may be a read error. This chain connects TRBV7-9 to TRBJ2-7; the match to TRBD2 covers 8 bases. With 2 bases clipped from V and 6 bases from J, the junction kept 9 bases outside the gene matches. Germline V gene data show CDR1 as SEHNR and CDR2 as FQNEAQ (reference sequence). The CDR3 is 15 residues long. In nucleotides, the CDR3 is TGTGCCAGCAGCTTAAGACCGGGAGGGGCCTGCGAGCAGTACTTC. It is translated as CASSLRPGGACEQYF.

V is TRBV7-2 and J is TRBJ1-3; D remains ambiguous. Deletions cut 4 bases from V and 4 bases from J, with 11 bases between. Per germline, CDR1 SGHTA and CDR2 FQGNSA. This CDR3 is built from 14 residues. CDR3 protein: CASSSSGVGNTIYF. CDR3 in DNA: TGTGCCAGCAGCTCGTCCGGGGTCGGAAACACCATATATTTT.

The V and J genes are TRBV7-9 and TRBJ2-2, with D perhaps matching TRBD1 (6 bases). Germline loops: CDR1 SEHNR, CDR2 FQNEAQ (reference sequence). CDR3 length equals 17 residues. The V end lost 5 bases, the J end lost 1 base, and 17 bases lay between the germline ends. CDR3: CASSTTSGTRNTGELFF. The CDR3 nucleotides read TGTGCCAGCAGCACAACCTCCGGGACAAGGAACACCGGGGAGCTGTTTTTT.

This clonotype was counted at least ten times. The gene calls are TRBV10-3 and TRBJ2-5, with D unclear. The CDR3 extends over 13 amino acids. The ends were cut back, 8 bases at V and 2 bases at J, with 12 bases in the middle. The V gene's germline CDR1 is ENHRY and CDR2 SYGVKD. The CDR3 bases are TGTGCCATCCCAACCGACTCTCAAGAGACCCAGTACTTC. Translating gives CAIPTDSQETQYF.

The V gene is TRBV15, the J gene TRBJ2-3, with 10 bases identical to TRBD2. V shed 2 bases and J 0 bases; nucleotides not matched to a gene: 8. In germline, CDR1 is LNHNV, CDR2 YYDKDF (reference sequence). CDR3 length equals 18 residues. The CDR3: CATSRSTTSGASTDTQYF. The CDR3, as DNA: TGTGCCACCAGCAGATCTACCACTAGCGGGGCTAGCACAGATACGCAGTATTTT.

The gene calls are TRBV11-3 and TRBJ2-7; D is possibly TRBD1 (5 bases). V lost 0 bases, J lost 3 bases, and 12 bases lay in between. This CDR3 contains 15 residues. Germline CDR1 and CDR2: SGHNT and YENEEA. The chain's CDR3 is CASSLDHTGLYEQYF. CDR3 sequence (DNA): TGTGCCAGCAGCTTAGATCATACAGGCCTCTACGAGCAGTACTTC.